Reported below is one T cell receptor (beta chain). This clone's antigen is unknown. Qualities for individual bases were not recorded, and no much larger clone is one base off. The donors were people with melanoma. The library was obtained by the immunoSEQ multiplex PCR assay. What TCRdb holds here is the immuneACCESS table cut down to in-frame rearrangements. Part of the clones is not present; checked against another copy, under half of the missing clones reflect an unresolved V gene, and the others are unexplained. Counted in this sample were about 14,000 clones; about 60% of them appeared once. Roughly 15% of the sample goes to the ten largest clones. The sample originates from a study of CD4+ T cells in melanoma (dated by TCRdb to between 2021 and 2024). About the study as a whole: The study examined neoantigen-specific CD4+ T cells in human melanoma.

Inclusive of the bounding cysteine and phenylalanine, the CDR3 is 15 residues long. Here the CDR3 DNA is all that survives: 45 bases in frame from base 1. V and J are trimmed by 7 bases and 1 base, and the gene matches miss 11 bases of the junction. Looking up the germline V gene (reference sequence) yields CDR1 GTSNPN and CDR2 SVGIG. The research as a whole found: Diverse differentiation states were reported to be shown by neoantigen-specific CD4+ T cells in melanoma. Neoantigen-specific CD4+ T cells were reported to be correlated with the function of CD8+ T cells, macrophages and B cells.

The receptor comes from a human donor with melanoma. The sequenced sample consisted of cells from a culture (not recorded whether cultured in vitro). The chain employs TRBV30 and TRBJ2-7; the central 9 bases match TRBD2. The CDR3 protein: CAFSRAGGRSYEQYF. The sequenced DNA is TGTGCCTTCAGTAGAGCGGGGGGCCGGTCCTACGAGCAGTACTTC.